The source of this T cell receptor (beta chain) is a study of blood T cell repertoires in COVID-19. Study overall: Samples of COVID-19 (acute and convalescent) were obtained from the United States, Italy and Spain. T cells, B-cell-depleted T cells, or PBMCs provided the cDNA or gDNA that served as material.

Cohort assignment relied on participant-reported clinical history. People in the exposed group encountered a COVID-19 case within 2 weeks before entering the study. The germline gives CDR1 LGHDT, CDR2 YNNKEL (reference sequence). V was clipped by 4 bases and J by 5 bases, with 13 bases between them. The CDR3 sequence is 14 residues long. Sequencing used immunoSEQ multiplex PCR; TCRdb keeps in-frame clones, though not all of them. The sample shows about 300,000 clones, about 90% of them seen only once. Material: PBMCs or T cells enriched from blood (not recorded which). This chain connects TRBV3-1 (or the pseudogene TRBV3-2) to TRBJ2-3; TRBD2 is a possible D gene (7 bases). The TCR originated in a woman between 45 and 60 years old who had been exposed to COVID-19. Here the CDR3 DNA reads TGTGCCAGCAGCCCGGGGGGCCAGGGAGATACGCAGTATTTT. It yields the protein CASSPGGQGDTQYF.